This entry lists 8 T cell receptor beta chains sequenced from one sample in a study of blood T cell repertoires in COVID-19. Only in-frame clones appear in the TCRdb table, and some are missing; sequencing was by immunoSEQ multiplex PCR. The sample comprises approximately 100,000 clones, 75% to 90% of which are singletons, and roughly 32% rests with the top ten. The sequenced sample consisted of peripheral blood. Receptors originate from a woman of 80 years or more with acute or convalescent COVID-19.

The V gene is TRBV2, the J gene TRBJ1-2; 7 bases map to TRBD1. The CDR3 contains 14 residues. V shed 6 bases and J 4 bases; nucleotides not matched to a gene: 8. CDR1 and CDR2 (germline): SNHLY, FYNNEI. This CDR3 reads CASRETGPRYGYTF. DNA for the CDR3: TGTGCCAGCAGGGAGACAGGGCCCCGCTATGGCTACACCTTC.

The chain carries TRBV19 and TRBJ1-5; 7 nucleotides match TRBD1. The trim removed 2 bases at V and 9 bases at J, leaving 16 bases unmatched. In germline, CDR1 is LNHDA, CDR2 SQIVND (reference sequence). The CDR3 has 17 amino acids. CDR3 DNA sequence: TGTGCCAGTAGTATAAGGTATAGTACAGGGGATCACAGGCCCCAGCATTTT. This encodes CASSIRYSTGDHRPQHF.

The V call is TRBV4-1, the J call TRBJ2-5; the D gene is possibly TRBD2 (6 bases). The CDR3 sequence is 14 residues long. Trimming took off 4 bases at V and 2 bases at J, with 11 bases between the two ends. Per germline, CDR1 MGHRA and CDR2 YSYEKL. The CDR3 sequence is CASSLGTVQETQYF. CDR3 in DNA: TGCGCCAGCAGCCTCGGGACTGTACAAGAGACCCAGTACTTC.

This chain links TRBV4-1 with TRBJ2-3, with 12 positions matching TRBD1. This CDR3 spans 16 amino acids. Per germline, CDR1 MGHRA and CDR2 YSYEKL. Losses at the gene ends were 5 bases for V and 7 bases for J; bases not matched to a gene: 10. CDR3 in amino acids: CASSGSGTGGANTQYF. CDR3 nucleotides: TGCGCCAGCAGCGGATCCGGGACAGGGGGCGCAAATACGCAGTATTTT.

The chain uses TRBV19 and TRBJ1-2; TRBD1 agrees at 9 bases. V trimming: 5 bases; J trimming: 2 bases; junction bases outside the gene matches: 12. This CDR3 is built from 17 residues. CDR1 and CDR2 (germline): LNHDA, SQIVND (reference sequence). The CDR3, as DNA: TGTGCCAGTAGTGCCGGGACAGGGTTCCGCCGAAACTATGGCTACACCTTC. Its translation: CASSAGTGFRRNYGYTF.

This clone was seen a single time. This rearrangement joins TRBV21-1 to TRBJ1-5. TRBV21-1 is flagged as a pseudogene. CDR3 size: 23 residues. In nucleotides, the CDR3 is TGTGCCAGCAGCAAAGAGGGGGGGCCGACCGGAACTATCCACTTTCAGAGCAATCAGCCCCAGCATTTT. Protein: CASSKEGGPTGTIHFQSNQPQHF.

The chain carries TRBV18 and TRBJ1-2; no firm D call. The ends were cut back, 6 bases at V and 6 bases at J, with 14 bases in the middle. The length of the CDR3 is 13 residues. Germline CDR1 and CDR2: KGHSH and LQKENI. The CDR3: CASSPEGSHGYTF. The CDR3, as DNA: TGTGCCAGCTCTCCAGAGGGCTCCCATGGCTACACCTTC.

Comments on this clone: The junction shows a germline mismatch at one end, possibly a read error. The V and J genes are TRBV2 and TRBJ1-2, with D possibly TRBD1 on 5 matching bases. From germline, CDR1 is SNHLY and CDR2 FYNNEI. The CDR3 has 13 residues. The DNA of the CDR3 is TGTGCCAGCAGTGAAGCCCGGGACTTTTTCACCCTCTTC. It codes for CASSEARDFFTLF.